This T cell receptor (beta chain) was found in a study of cytomegalovirus exposure and HLA in healthy donors. The germline gives CDR1 MNHNY, CDR2 SVGAGI (reference sequence). The CDR3 is made up of 14 amino acids. The V segment lost 10 bases and the J segment 6 bases; nucleotides outside the gene matches: 13. Clones were sequenced by immunoSEQ multiplex PCR, and TCRdb holds only the in-frame ones, with some missing. Here the sample spans around 49,000 clones, about 90% being singletons. This clonotype was sampled from a young man in good health and CMV-seronegative. The sequencing sample was made of PBMCs. J is TRBJ1-1 and V is TRBV6-6, with 8 bases aligning to TRBD1. The CDR3 spells CATSLRTGRSEAFF. CDR3 DNA sequence: TGTGCCACAAGCTTAAGGACAGGGAGGTCTGAAGCTTTCTTT.